This T cell receptor beta chain is drawn from a study of T-cell reconstitution after alpha-beta-depleted transplantation in children. This clonotype was observed a handful of times. Preparation of the TCRbeta library was carried out with unique molecular identifiers. TCRdb ran MiXCR on the PCR reads and lists one entry per CDR3 protein. The table records some 520,000 distinct CDR3 sequences, approximately 29% of them present only once. The germline CDR1 and CDR2 sequences are SGHTA and FQGTGA. The CDR3 sequence is 13 residues long. Germline trimming cut 5 bases from V and 9 bases from J; bases unmatched to any gene: 4.

Sequences were derived from PBMCs from the stem cell graft donor, sampled from the stem cell graft. The TCR comes from a human donor who donated a stem cell graft to a child with aplastic anemia. The gene calls are TRBV7-3 and TRBJ2-1; 10 bases fit TRBD2. The CDR3: CASSLASGGEQFF. The CDR3 DNA follows: TGTGCCAGCAGCCTCGCTAGCGGGGGTGAGCAGTTCTTC.